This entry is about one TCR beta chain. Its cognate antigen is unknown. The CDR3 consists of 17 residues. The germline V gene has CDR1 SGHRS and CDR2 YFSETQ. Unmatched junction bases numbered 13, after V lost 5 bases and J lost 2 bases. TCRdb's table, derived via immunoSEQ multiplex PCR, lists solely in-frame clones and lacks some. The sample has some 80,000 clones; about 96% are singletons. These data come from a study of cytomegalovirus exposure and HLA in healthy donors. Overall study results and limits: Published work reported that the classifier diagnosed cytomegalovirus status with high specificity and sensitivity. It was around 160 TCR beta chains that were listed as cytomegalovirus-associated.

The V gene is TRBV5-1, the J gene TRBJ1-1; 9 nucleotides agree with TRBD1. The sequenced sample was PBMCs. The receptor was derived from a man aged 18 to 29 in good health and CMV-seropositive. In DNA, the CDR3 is TGCGCCAGCAGTCACCAGCCCCGGGACAGGGTAAACACTGAAGCTTTCTTT. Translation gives CASSHQPRDRVNTEAFF.